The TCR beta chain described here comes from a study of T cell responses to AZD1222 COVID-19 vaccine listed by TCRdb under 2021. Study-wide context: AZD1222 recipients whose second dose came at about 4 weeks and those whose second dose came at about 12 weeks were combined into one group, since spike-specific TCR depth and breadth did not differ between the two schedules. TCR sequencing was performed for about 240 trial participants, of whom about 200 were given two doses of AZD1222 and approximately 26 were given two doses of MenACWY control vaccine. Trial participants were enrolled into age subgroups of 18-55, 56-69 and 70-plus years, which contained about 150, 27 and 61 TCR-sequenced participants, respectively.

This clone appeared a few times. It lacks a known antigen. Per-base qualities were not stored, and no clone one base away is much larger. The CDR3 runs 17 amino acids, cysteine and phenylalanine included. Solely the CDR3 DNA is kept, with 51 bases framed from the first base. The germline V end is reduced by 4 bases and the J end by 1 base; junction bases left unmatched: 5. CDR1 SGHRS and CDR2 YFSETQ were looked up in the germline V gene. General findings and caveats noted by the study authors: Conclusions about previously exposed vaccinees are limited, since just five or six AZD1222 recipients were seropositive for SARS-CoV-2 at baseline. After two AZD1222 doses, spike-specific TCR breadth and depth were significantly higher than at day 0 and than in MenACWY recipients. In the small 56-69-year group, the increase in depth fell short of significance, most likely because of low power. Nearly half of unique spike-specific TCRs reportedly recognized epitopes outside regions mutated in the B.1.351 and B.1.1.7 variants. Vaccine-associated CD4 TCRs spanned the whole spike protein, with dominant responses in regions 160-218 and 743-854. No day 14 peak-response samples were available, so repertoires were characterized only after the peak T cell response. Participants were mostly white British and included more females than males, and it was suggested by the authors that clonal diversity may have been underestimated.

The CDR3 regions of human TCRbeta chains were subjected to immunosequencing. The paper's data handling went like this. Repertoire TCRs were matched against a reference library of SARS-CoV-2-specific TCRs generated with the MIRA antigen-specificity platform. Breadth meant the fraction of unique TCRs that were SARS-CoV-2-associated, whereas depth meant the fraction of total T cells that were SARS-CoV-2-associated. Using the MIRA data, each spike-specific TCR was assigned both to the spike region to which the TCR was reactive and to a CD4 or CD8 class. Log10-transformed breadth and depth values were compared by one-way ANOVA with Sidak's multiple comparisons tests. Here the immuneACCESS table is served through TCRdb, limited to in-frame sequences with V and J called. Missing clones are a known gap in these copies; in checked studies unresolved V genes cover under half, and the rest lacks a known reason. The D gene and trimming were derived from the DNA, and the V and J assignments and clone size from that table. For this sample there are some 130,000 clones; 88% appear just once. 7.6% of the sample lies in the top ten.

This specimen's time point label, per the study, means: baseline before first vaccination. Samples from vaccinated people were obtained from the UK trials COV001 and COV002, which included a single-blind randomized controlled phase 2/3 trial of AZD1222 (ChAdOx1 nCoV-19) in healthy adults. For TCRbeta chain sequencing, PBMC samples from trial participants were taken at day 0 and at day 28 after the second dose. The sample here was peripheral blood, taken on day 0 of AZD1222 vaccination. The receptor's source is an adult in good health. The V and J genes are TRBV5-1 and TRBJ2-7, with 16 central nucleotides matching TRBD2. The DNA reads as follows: TGCGCCAGCAGCCGCGGGACTAGCGGGAGGGTTTCCTACGAGCAGTACTTC. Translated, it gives CASSRGTSGRVSYEQYF.